One sample yielded the 23 T cell receptor beta chains listed below, sequenced in a study of blood T cells in healthy people across ages. It was with a sample-barcoded 5' primer and a J-beta primer mix that a second PCR of about 7 to 12 cycles was run. TCRdb re-called the 5' RACE reads through MiXCR, storing one row per CDR3 protein. The data contain 1.5 million to 2 million distinct CDR3 sequences, about 49% of them singletons. Sequenced input: blood. These receptors originate from a woman between 40 and 55 years old in good health.

The chain carries TRBV28 and TRBJ2-5, with D tentatively TRBD2 (5 bases). This CDR3 contains 12 residues. V was clipped by 6 bases and J by 5 bases, with 10 bases between them. Per germline, CDR1 MDHEN and CDR2 SYDVKM. The CDR3 bases are TGTGCCAGCAGGTCACAGCGGGAGACCCAGTACTTC. Translation: CASRSQRETQYF. The full variable domain, rest sourced from reference TRBV28 and TRBJ2-5, is DVKVTQSSRYLVKRTGEKVFLECVQDMDHENMFWYRQDPGLGLRLIYFSYDVKMKEKGDIPEGYSVSREKKERFSLILESASTNQTSMYLCASRSQRETQYFGPGTRLLVL.

The sample holds a few counts of this clonotype. The chain's CDR3 is CASSTAGTGYNEQYF. CDR3 nucleotide sequence: TGTGCCAGCAGTACAGCCGGGACTGGTTACAATGAGCAGTACTTC. The chain has TRBV12-3 or TRBV12-4 and TRBJ2-7, with D tentatively TRBD2 (6 bases). The CDR3 totals 15 residues. With 5 bases removed from V and 7 bases from J, the gap between germline ends came to 21 bases.

As concerns this clonotype: This is likely an artifact of a read error, given a far larger clone one base away. The chain recombines TRBV7-2 with TRBJ2-5; D is possibly TRBD2 (6 bases). This CDR3 region has 12 residues. Germline V lookup: CDR1 SGHTA, CDR2 FQGNSA. The germline V and J ends were trimmed by 3 bases and 9 bases, with 11 bases remaining between them. CDR3: CASSFSGEAQYF. Here the CDR3 DNA reads TGTGCCAGCAGCTTTTCCGGGGAGGCCCAGTACTTC.

This clonotype has more than one count but fewer than ten. V usage is TRBV20-1 and J usage is TRBJ2-5, with no clear D. Germline V lookup: CDR1 DFQATT, CDR2 SNEGSKA (reference sequence). Trimming removed 0 bases from V and 4 bases from J, with 9 bases in between. The CDR3 covers 13 residues. The CDR3 reads CSAREAGRETQYF. CDR3 in DNA: TGCAGTGCTAGAGAGGCCGGCAGAGAGACCCAGTACTTC.

J is TRBJ1-5 and V is TRBV27, with 8 bases matching TRBD1. With 5 bases clipped from V and 2 bases from J, the junction kept 8 bases outside the gene matches. This CDR3 comprises 16 residues. In germline, CDR1 is MNHEY, CDR2 SMNVEV (reference sequence). The CDR3 DNA reads TGTGCCAGCAGTATATACAGGGGGAACGGCAATCAGCCCCAGCATTTT. This sequence encodes CASSIYRGNGNQPQHF.

This clonotype was detected once. The rearrangement joins TRBV20-1 to TRBJ2-3; 10 bases line up with TRBD2. Trimming cost V 3 bases and J 11 bases; bases outside gene matches: 11. The CDR3 is 14 amino acids. CDR1 and CDR2 (germline): DFQATT, SNEGSKA (reference sequence). The CDR3 here is CSARDLLAGMMQYF. Here the CDR3 DNA reads TGCAGTGCTAGGGACCTACTAGCGGGGATGATGCAGTATTTT.

The chain carries TRBV20-1 and TRBJ2-1, with 7 bases matching TRBD2. V shed 3 bases, J shed 5 bases, and the junction held 4 bases outside the gene matches. This CDR3 has 13 residues. Germline V lookup: CDR1 DFQATT, CDR2 SNEGSKA (reference sequence). The CDR3 bases are TGCAGTGCTAGGCCGGGACTACACAATGAGCAGTTCTTC. This translates into CSARPGLHNEQFF.

There are many counts of this clonotype. The J gene is TRBJ2-5, the V gene TRBV9; TRBD2 might be the D (6 bases). The CDR3 covers 14 residues. Deletions cut 0 bases from V and 0 bases from J, with 6 bases between. CDR1 is SGDLS and CDR2 is YYNGEE in the germline V gene. The CDR3 reads CASSVGGNQETQYF. CDR3 in DNA: TGTGCCAGCAGCGTAGGCGGGAACCAAGAGACCCAGTACTTC.

This chain connects TRBV20-1 to TRBJ1-2; no firm D call. Germline CDR1 DFQATT, CDR2 SNEGSKA (reference sequence). The CDR3 is 11 amino acids. DNA of the CDR3: TGCAGCAGCAGGATTAACTATGGCTACACCTTC. Its translation: CSSRINYGYTF.

The rearrangement uses TRBV5-1 and TRBJ2-3, with no clear D. The CDR3 is 16 residues long. The V end lost 4 bases, the J end lost 2 bases, and 17 bases lay between the germline ends. Per the germline V gene, CDR1 is SGHRS and CDR2 is YFSETQ. CDR3 loop: CASSRTVGLATDTQYF. The CDR3 nucleotides are TGCGCCAGCAGCCGGACCGTTGGTCTGGCCACAGATACGCAGTATTTT.

The chain uses TRBV12-3 or TRBV12-4 and TRBJ1-2; the match to TRBD1 covers 7 bases. Trimming removed 5 bases from V and 4 bases from J; junction bases left unmatched: 16. The CDR3 is 17 amino acids. The CDR3 bases are TGTGCCAGCAGTCCGGGACAGCGCCTACCGGTCCCCTATGGCTACACCTTC. Residues: CASSPGQRLPVPYGYTF.

The CDR3 loop reads CASSYLRKRGNNSPLHF. DNA for the CDR3: TGTGCCAGCAGTTACCTACGGAAGCGCGGAAATAATTCACCCCTCCACTTT. The chain employs TRBV6-9 and TRBJ1-6; no firm D call. CDR1 MNHGY and CDR2 SVAAGI come from the germline V gene. Trimming took 3 bases from V and 5 from J, leaving 17 bases between them. This CDR3 has 17 residues.

This clonotype turned up a few times. The chain couples TRBV10-3 to TRBJ2-1; 7 positions match TRBD1. With V trimmed by 6 bases and J by 0 bases, 8 bases remained unmatched. The CDR3 covers 16 residues. Germline V gives CDR1 ENHRY, CDR2 SYGVKD. CDR3 sequence: CAISETGPSSYNEQFF. As DNA, the CDR3 is TGTGCCATCAGCGAGACAGGGCCGAGCTCCTACAATGAGCAGTTCTTC.

This clonotype was recorded a few times. The rearrangement links TRBV9 to TRBJ2-4; 7 bases line up with TRBD1. Near its end, the DNA agrees better with TRBJ2-7, so the J call may be wrong. The CDR3 length is 12 residues. The germline V gene has CDR1 SGDLS and CDR2 YYNGEE. The CDR3 region has the DNA TGTGCCAGCAGCGGTGGGGACAGCGAGCAGTACTTC. Its translation: CASSGGDSEQYF.

The chain recombines TRBV29-1 with TRBJ2-5; 7 positions agree with TRBD1. Trimming cost V 7 bases and J 11 bases; bases outside gene matches: 16. This CDR3 region has 13 residues. CDR1 is SQVTM and CDR2 is ANQGSEA in the germline V gene. The CDR3: CSAVRQGRNEQYF. In nucleotides, the CDR3 is TGCAGCGCCGTCCGACAGGGCCGCAATGAGCAGTACTTC.

The V call is TRBV7-6, the J call TRBJ1-1; 9 bases are shared with TRBD1. The CDR3 covers 18 residues. Germline CDR1 SGHVS, CDR2 FNYEAQ. V lost 1 base, J lost 1 base, and 10 bases stayed unmatched. CDR3 amino acids: CASSLVPAGTGRNTEAFF. The DNA of the CDR3 is TGTGCCAGCAGCTTAGTGCCGGCGGGGACAGGGAGGAACACTGAAGCTTTCTTT.

This sequence joins TRBV5-1 and TRBJ2-7; 14 bases match TRBD2. The J call may not be correct, given that the DNA end is closer to TRBJ2-5. The CDR3 has 17 amino acids. Germline-derived CDR1 and CDR2 are SGHRS and YFSETQ. Here the CDR3 reads CASRLSGTSGGEETQYF. The DNA for the CDR3 is TGCGCCAGCAGATTATCCGGGACTAGCGGGGGAGAAGAGACCCAGTACTTC.

This clonotype was observed a handful of times. V gene TRBV20-1 combines with J gene TRBJ1-5; a possible D gene is TRBD1 (5 bases). The CDR3 totals 14 residues. Germline CDR1 DFQATT, CDR2 SNEGSKA (reference sequence). The V end lost 5 bases, the J end lost 3 bases, and 14 bases lay between the germline ends. The DNA for the CDR3 is TGCAGTGCTCCTGAATGGGGGTTCAATCAGCCCCAGCATTTT. This translates into CSAPEWGFNQPQHF.

The CDR3 protein is CSAGDRVLHNSPLHF. In DNA form, the CDR3 reads TGCAGTGCTGGTGACAGGGTTTTGCATAATTCACCCCTCCACTTT. The chain has TRBV20-1 and TRBJ1-6, with 7 bases identical to TRBD1. The V gene's germline CDR1 is DFQATT and CDR2 SNEGSKA (reference sequence). V was clipped by 5 bases and J by 5 bases; unmatched bases: 9. The CDR3 spans 15 residues.

The chain joins TRBV20-1 to TRBJ1-4; 11 nucleotides line up with TRBD1. The junction had 13 bases not matched to a gene; V was cut back by 3 bases and J by 7 bases. The germline V gene has CDR1 DFQATT and CDR2 SNEGSKA (reference sequence). The CDR3 consists of 17 residues. CDR3 sequence (DNA): TGCAGTGCTAGTGGAGGGACAGGGGGACCCATGGGTGAAAAACTGTTTTTT. This translates into CSASGGTGGPMGEKLFF.

The chain uses TRBV27 and TRBJ1-4; no definite D call. V gave up 5 bases and J gave up 4 bases, with 14 bases separating them. The CDR3 extends over 15 amino acids. CDR1 and CDR2 from the germline V gene are MNHEY and SMNVEV (reference sequence). CDR3 nucleotide sequence: TGTGCCAGCAGTGGGTTCGGGCAACTTAATGAAAAACTGTTTTTT. This codes for CASSGFGQLNEKLFF.

This clonotype was recorded many times. The chain employs TRBV29-1 and TRBJ2-3; 12 bases align to TRBD2. Germline CDR1 reads SQVTM; CDR2 reads ANQGSEA. The CDR3 sequence is 15 residues long. The ends lost 5 bases at V and 0 bases at J; junction bases unmatched: 3. CDR3 nucleotide sequence: TGCAGCGTTACTAGCGGGGGGACGAGCACAGATACGCAGTATTTT. This encodes CSVTSGGTSTDTQYF.

Note on this clonotype: This may arise from a read error, as a much more abundant clone is one base away. The chain joins TRBV7-9 to TRBJ2-3, with D uncertain. The germline V gene has CDR1 SEHNR and CDR2 FQNEAQ (reference sequence). The CDR3 spans 14 residues. Between the trimmed V and J ends, which lost 1 base and 2 bases, there was a span of 7 bases. Written as DNA, the CDR3 is TGTGCCAGCAGCTTAGGGGTCTACACAGATACGCAGTATTTT. It yields the protein CASSLGVYTDTQYF.